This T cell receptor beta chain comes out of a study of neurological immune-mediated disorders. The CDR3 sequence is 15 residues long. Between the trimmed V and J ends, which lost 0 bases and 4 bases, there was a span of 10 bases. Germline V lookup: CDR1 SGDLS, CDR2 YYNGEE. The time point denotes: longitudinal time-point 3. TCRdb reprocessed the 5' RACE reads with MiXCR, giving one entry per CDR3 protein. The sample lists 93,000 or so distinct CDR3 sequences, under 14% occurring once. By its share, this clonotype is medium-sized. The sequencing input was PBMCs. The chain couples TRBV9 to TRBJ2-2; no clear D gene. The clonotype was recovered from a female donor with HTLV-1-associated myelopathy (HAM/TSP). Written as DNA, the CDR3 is TGTGCCAGCAGCGTAGAGGCCGTCGTCACCGGGGAGCTGTTTTTT. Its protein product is CASSVEAVVTGELFF.